Below, one TCR beta chain is given with its context. Its antigen is unknown. The J segment lost 3 bases and the V segment lost 6 bases, leaving 8 bases of the junction unmatched. The CDR3 totals 16 residues. The germline CDR1 and CDR2 sequences are SQVTM and ANQGSEA. The data belong to a study of cytomegalovirus exposure and HLA in healthy donors. Overall study context: As an earlier analysis found, roughly 180 million T cells yielded about 120 million unique TCR beta sequences.

Primers: 60 Vbeta forward and 13 Jbeta reverse. Here immunoSEQ multiplex PCR was the method, and the copy in TCRdb shows in-frame clones only, minus some. The repertoire holds tens of thousands of clones, with 65% to 80% as singletons. Findings and limits, study-wide: A link between a missense DCLRE1C variant and TCR beta V- and J-gene trimming emerged from a later analysis.

This sequence joins TRBV29-1 and TRBJ2-1, with TRBD2 matching 13 bases. The sequence derives from a man aged 40-49 years in good health and CMV-seropositive. The sequencing sample was made of PBMCs. DNA of the CDR3: TGCAGCGTAGATGGGACTAGCGGGGAGGTCTACAATGAGCAGTTCTTC. Its protein product is CSVDGTSGEVYNEQFF.